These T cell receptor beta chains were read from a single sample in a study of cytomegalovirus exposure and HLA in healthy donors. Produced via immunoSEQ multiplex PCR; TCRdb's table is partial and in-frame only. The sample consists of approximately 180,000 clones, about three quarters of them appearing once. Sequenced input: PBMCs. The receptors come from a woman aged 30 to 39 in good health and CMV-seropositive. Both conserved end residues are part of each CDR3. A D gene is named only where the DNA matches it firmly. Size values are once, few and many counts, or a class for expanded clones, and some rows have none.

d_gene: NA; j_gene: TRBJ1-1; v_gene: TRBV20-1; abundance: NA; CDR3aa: CSARAGTEAFF; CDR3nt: TGCAGTGCTAGAGCGGGCACTGAAGCTTTCTTT
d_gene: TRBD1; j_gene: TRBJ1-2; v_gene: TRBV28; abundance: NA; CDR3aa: CASSLTGENYGYTF; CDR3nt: TGTGCCAGCAGTTTAACAGGGGAGAACTATGGCTACACCTTC
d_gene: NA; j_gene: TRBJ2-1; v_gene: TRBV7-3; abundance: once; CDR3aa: CASSLGGLNNEQFF; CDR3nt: TGTGCCAGCAGCTTAGGGGGCCTAAACAATGAGCAGTTCTTC
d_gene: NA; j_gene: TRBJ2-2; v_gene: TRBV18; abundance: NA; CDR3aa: CASSPGQRENAGELFF; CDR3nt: TGTGCCAGCTCACCGGGACAGCGGGAGAACGCCGGGGAGCTGTTTTTT
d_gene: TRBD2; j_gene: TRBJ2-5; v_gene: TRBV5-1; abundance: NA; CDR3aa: CASSFGIAGVVETQYF; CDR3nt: TGCGCCAGCAGCTTTGGGATAGCGGGAGTGGTTGAGACCCAGTACTTC
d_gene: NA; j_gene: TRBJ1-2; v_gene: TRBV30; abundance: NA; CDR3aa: CAWDTGRVGGYTF; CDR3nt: TGTGCCTGGGATACAGGGAGGGTAGGCGGCTACACCTTC
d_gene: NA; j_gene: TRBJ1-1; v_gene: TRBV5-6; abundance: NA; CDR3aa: CASSLDRMLTEAFF; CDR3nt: TGTGCCAGCAGCCTTGACAGGATGCTTACTGAAGCTTTCTTT
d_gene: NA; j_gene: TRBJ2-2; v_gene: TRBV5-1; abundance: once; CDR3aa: CASSLDGGTGELFF; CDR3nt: TGCGCCAGCAGCTTGGACGGAGGCACCGGGGAGCTGTTTTTT
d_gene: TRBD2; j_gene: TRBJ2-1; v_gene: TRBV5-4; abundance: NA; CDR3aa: CASSTVAGGYNEQFF; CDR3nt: TGTGCCAGCAGCACAGTAGCGGGGGGCTACAATGAGCAGTTCTTC
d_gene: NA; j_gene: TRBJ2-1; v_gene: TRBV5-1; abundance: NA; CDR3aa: CASSWGVGSSNEQFF; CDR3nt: TGCGCCAGCAGCTGGGGGGTAGGCTCTTCCAATGAGCAGTTCTTC
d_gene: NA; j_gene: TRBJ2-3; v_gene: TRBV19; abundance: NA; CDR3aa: CASSMGGGADTQYF; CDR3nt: TGTGCCAGTAGTATGGGAGGGGGTGCAGATACGCAGTATTTT
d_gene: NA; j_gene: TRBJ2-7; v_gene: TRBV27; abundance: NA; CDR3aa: CASSLGAGPYEQYF; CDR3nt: TGTGCCAGCAGTTTGGGCGCTGGGCCCTACGAGCAGTACTTC
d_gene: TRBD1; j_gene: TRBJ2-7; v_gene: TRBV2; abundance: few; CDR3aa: CASHLGTAGEQYF; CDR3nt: TGTGCCAGCCATTTAGGGACAGCTGGTGAGCAGTACTTC
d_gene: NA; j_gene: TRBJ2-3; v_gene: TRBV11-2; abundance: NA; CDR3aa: CASRLQGSSTDTQYF; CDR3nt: TGTGCCAGCAGGCTACAGGGATCTAGCACAGATACGCAGTATTTT
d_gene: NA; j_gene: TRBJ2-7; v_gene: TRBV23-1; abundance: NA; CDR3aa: CASSRLTTGRSDEQYF; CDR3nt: TGCGCCAGCAGTCGACTCACGACAGGGAGGAGCGACGAGCAGTACTTC
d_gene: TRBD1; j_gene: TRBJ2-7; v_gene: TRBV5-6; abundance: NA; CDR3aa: CASSSQGDGAYEQYF; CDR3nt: TGTGCCAGCAGCTCCCAGGGGGACGGGGCCTACGAGCAGTACTTC